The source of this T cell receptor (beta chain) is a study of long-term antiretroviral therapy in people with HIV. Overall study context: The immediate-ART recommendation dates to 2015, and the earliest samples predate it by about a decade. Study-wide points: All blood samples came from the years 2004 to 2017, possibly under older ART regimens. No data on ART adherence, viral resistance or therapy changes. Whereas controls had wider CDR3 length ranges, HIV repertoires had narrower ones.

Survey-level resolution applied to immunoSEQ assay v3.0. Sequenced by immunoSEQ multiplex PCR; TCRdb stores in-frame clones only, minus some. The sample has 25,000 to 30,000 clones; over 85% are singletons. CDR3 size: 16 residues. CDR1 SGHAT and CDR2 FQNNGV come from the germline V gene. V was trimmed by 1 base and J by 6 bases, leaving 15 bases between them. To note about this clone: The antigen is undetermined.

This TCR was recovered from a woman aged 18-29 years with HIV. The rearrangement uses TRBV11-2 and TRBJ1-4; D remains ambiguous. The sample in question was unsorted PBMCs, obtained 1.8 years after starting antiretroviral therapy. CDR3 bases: TGTGCCAGCAGCTTAGCTGGTAGGGTAGGGTATGAAAAACTGTTTTTT. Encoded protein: CASSLAGRVGYEKLFF.